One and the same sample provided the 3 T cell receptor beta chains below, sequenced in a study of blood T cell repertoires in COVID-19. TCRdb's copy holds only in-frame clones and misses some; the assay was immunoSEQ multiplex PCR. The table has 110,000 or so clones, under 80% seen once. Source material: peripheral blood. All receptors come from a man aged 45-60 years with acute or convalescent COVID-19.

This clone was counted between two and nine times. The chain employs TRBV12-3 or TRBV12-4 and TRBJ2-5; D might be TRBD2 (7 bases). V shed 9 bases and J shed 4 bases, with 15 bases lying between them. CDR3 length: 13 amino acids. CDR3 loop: CASKGGGRETQYF. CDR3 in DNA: TGTGCCAGTAAGGGAGGGGGTAGAGAGACCCAGTACTTC.

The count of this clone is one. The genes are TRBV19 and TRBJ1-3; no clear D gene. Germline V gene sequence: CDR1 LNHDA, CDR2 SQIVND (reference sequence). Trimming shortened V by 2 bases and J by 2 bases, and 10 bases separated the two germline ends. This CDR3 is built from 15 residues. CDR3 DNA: TGTGCCAGTAGTATACGAACAACCCCTGGAAACACCATATATTTT. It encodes CASSIRTTPGNTIYF.

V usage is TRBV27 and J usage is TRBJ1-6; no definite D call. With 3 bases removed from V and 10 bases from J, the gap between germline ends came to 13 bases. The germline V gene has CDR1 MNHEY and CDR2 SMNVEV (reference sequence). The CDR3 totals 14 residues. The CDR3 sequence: CASSFGTEFSPLHF. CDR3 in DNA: TGTGCCAGCAGTTTCGGCACAGAATTCTCACCCCTCCACTTT.